This TCR beta chain was retrieved from a study of CD8+ T cells in alopecia areata. The V end lost 5 bases, the J end lost 5 bases, and 16 bases lay between the germline ends. Germline CDR1 reads SGHVS; CDR2 reads FQNEAQ. The CDR3 covers 14 residues. This clone showed up just a few times. Once RNA had been extracted, it was reverse transcribed into cDNA to act as the sequencing template. TCRdb's copy holds only in-frame clones and misses some; the assay was immunoSEQ multiplex PCR. The top ten hold roughly 25% of the sample, which has about 110,000 clones, 45% to 60% seen once. The rearrangement uses TRBV7-8 and TRBJ2-7; no firm D call. The sequencing input was NKG2D-low CD8+ T cells sorted from blood. This sequence originates from a human donor with alopecia areata. The DNA of the CDR3 is TGTGCCAGCAGCATGCACCGGGCCATGAACGAGCAGTACTTC. Translated: CASSMHRAMNEQYF.